This TCR beta chain originates from a study of technical replicates of blood from several donors. The germline V gene encodes CDR1 SNHLY and CDR2 FYNNEI. The CDR3 sequence is 14 residues long. Losses at the gene ends were 2 bases for V and 5 bases for J; bases not matched to a gene: 4. Libraries were prepared by immunoSEQ multiplex PCR; TCRdb keeps only in-frame clonotypes and omits some of them. The repertoire holds more than 65,000 clones, with 95% to 97% as singletons. This TCR was recovered from a human donor in good health. Sample: T cells isolated from PBMCs. This rearrangement joins TRBV2 to TRBJ2-7; 9 bases are shared with TRBD1. CDR3 loop: CASSEYGQGNEQYF. For the CDR3, the DNA is TGTGCCAGCAGTGAATACGGACAGGGGAACGAGCAGTACTTC.